This record concerns one T cell receptor (beta chain) sequence. The CDR3 sequence is 12 residues long. CDR1 is DFQATT, CDR2 SNEGSKA, per germline (reference sequence). This sample was taken from a study of T-cell memory formation after mild COVID-19. Each CDR3 protein is one row after TCRdb ran MiXCR on the 5' RACE reads. In the table there are roughly 150,000 distinct CDR3 sequences, 10% to 15% of which are singletons. This chain joins TRBV20-1 and TRBJ2-2; tentatively, D is TRBD2 (6 bases). The sequenced material came from PBMCs or a T cell subset sorted from them (not recorded which). The sequence was obtained from a young man who had mild COVID-19 (a few samples of this study predate the infection). Cell type and time point are not known. The CDR3 DNA sequence: TGCAGCCCTACGGGGGAAACCGGGGAGCTGTTTTTT. Translated, it gives CSPTGETGELFF.